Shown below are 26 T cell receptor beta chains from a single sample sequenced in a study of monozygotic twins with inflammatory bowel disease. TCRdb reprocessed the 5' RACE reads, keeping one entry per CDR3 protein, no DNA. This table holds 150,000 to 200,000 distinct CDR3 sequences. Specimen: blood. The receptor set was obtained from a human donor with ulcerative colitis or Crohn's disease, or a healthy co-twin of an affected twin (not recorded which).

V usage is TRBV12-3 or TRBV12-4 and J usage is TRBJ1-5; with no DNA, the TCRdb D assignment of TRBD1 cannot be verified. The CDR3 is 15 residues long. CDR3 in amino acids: CASRRQGASNQPQHF.

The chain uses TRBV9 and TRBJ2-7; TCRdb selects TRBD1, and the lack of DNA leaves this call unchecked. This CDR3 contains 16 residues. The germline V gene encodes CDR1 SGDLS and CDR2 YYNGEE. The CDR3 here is CASSPQGKQGTYEQYF.

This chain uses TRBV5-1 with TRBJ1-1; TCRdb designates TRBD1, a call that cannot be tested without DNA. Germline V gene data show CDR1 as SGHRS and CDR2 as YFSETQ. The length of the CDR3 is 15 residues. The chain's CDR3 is CASTTGQGIRTEAFF. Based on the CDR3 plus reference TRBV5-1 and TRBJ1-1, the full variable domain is KAGVTQTPRYLIKTRGQQVTLSCSPISGHRSVSWYQQTPGQGLQFLFEYFSETQRNKGNFPGRFSGRQFSNSRSEMNVSTLELGDSALYLCASTTGQGIRTEAFFGQGTRLTVV.

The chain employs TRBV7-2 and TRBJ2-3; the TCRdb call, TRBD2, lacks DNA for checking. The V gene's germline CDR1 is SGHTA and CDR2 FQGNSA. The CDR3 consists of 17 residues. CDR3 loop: CASSLHSSGGAGDTQYF.

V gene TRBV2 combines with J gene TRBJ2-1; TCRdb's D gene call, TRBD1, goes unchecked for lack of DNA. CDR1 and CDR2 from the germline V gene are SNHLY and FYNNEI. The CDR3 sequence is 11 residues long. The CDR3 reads CASPGPAEQFF.

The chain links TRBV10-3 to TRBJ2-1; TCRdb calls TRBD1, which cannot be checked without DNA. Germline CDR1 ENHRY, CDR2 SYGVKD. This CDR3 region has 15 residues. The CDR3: CAISESTGVYNEQFF.

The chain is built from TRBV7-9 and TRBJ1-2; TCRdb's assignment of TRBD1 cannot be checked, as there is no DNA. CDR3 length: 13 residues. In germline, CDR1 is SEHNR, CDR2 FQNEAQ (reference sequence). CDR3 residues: CASGGGGAHGYTF.

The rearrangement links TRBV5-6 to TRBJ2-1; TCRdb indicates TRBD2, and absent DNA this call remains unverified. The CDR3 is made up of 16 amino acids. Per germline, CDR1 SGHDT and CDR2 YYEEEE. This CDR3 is CASSLVSRDPYNEQFF.

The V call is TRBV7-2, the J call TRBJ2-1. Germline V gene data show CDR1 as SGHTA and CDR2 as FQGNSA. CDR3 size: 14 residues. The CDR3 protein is CASSYDSLRNEQFF.

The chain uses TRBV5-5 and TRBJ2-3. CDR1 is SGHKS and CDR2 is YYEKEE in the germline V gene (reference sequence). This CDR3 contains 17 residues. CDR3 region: CASSLAQAGLGTDTQYF. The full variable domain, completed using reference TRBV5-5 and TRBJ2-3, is DAGVTQSPTHLIKTRGQQVTLRCSPISGHKSVSWYQQVLGQGPQFIFQYYEKEERGRGNFPDRFSARQFPNYSSELNVNALLLGDSALYLCASSLAQAGLGTDTQYFGPGTRLTVL.

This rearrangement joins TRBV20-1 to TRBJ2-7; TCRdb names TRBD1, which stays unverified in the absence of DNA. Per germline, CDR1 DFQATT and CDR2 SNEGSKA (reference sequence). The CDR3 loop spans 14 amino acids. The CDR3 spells CSANSPRVTYEQYF.

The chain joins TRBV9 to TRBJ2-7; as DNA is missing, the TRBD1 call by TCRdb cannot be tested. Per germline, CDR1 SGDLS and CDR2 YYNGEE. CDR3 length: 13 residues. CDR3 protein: CASSRGDRYGQYF.

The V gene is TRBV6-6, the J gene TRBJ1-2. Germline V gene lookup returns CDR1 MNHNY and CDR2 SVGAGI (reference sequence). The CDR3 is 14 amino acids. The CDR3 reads CASSRIIANYGYTF.

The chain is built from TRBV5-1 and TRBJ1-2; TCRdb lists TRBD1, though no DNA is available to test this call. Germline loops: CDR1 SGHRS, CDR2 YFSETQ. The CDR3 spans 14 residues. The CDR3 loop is CASSLVSGARGYTF.

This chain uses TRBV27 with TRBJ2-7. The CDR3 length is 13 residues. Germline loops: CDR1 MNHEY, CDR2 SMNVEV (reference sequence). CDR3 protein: CASSLTWPYEQYF.

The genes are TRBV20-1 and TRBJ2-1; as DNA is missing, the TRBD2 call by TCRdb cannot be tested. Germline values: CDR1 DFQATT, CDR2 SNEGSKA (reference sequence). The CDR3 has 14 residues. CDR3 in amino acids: CSAEGLAGGREQFF.

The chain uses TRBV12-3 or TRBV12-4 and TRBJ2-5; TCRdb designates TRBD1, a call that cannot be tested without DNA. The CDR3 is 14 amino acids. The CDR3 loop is CASSLTGGAETQYF.

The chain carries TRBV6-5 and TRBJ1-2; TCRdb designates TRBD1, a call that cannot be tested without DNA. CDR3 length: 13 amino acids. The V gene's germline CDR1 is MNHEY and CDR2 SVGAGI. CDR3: CASSYPGLGGYTF.

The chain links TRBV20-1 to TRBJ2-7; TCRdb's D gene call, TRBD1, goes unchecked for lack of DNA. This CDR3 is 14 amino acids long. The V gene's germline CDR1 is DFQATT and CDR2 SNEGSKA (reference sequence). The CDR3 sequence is CSAPTGFGLHEQYF.

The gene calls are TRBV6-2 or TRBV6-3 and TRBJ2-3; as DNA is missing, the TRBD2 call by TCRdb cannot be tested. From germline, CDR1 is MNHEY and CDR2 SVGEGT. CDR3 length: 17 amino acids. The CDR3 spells CASSLTSGGGLADTQYF.

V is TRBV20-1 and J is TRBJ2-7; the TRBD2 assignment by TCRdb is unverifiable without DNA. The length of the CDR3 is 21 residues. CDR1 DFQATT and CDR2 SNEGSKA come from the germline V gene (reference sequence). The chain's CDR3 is CSARLWGFAQPSGGASYEQYF.

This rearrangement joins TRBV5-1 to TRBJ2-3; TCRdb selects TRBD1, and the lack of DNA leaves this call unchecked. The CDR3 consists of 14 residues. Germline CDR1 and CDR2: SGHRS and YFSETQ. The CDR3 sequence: CASSLWGNTDTQYF. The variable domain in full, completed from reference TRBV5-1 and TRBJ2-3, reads KAGVTQTPRYLIKTRGQQVTLSCSPISGHRSVSWYQQTPGQGLQFLFEYFSETQRNKGNFPGRFSGRQFSNSRSEMNVSTLELGDSALYLCASSLWGNTDTQYFGPGTRLTVL.

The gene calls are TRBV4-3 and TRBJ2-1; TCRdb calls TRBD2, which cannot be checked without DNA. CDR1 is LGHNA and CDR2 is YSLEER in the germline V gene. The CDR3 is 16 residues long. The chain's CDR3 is CASSHFLAGERNEQFF.

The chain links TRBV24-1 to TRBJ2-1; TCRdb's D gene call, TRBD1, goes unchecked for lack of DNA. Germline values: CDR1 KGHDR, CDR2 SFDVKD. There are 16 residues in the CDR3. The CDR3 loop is CATSDKTGGASSEQFF.

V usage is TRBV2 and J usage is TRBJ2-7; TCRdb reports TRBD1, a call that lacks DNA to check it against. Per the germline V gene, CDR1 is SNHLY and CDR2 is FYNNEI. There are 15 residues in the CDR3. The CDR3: CASSADTGGPYEQYF.

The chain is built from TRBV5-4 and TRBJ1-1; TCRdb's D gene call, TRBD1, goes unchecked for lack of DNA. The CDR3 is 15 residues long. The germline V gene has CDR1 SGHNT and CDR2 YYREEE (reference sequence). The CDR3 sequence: CASSPWGGGPAEAFF.